The present TCR beta chain was sequenced within a study of beta chain features in type 1 diabetes. About the study: The examined sorted cells totaled 110 million or so across samples.

General study findings and limits: It was among patients, rather than healthy donors, that naive, central memory and Treg TCRB repertoires appeared more similar. When VDJ junctions were examined, type 1 diabetes patients showed fewer insertions and more deletions. Type 1 diabetes patients showed a moderate but significant shortening of TCRB CDR3s in all four CD4+ subsets.

As every portion of the isolated RNA was reverse transcribed, the sequencing read expressed TCRB transcripts. Libraries were prepared by immunoSEQ multiplex PCR; TCRdb keeps only in-frame clonotypes and omits some of them. Among 550,000 to 850,000 clones listed, under 15% were seen once. Trimming removed 2 bases from V and 9 bases from J; junction bases left unmatched: 8. Germline assignment: CDR1 MNHEY and CDR2 SVGAGI. The CDR3 covers 15 residues. On this clone: Its antigen is unidentified.

Material for sequencing was naive CD4+ T cells from blood. The chain has TRBV6-5 and TRBJ2-1, with 9 positions matching TRBD2. This sequence originates from a man younger than 35 with type 1 diabetes. CDR3 DNA: TGTGCCAGCAGTTACGAGGCGGGGGGGCCGCGTGAGCAGTTCTTC. Amino acids: CASSYEAGGPREQFF.